This passage covers 27 T cell receptor beta chains from one sample sequenced in a study of T cells in Graves' hyperthyroidism and ophthalmopathy (dated by TCRdb to about 2019). The library was built by means of multiplex PCR. Data came from an Illumina HiSeq 2000. Amplification of TCR beta CDR3 regions was carried out from RNA transcripts. For the first round of RT-PCR on the TCR CDR3, the HTBI primer set was used together with the Qiagen OneStep RT-PCR kit. TCRdb handled the public reads itself, with Q25 trimming in fastp and clone calling in MiXCR, and kept productive beta chains. Here each entry gathers all rows of one CDR3 protein and keeps the most common genes and DNA. Here the sample has 700,000 to 850,000 distinct CDR3 sequences; approximately 36% occur a single time. Together, the top ten hold less than 35% of the sample. Sequencing was performed on blood. These receptors all come from a woman aged 40 to 50 with Graves' hyperthyroidism.

This clonotype was recorded a few times. The CDR3 DNA reads TGTGCCAGCAGTGCTACGACAGGGATTAGTGGCTACACCTTC. Its protein product is CASSATTGISGYTF. The gene calls are TRBV6-1 and TRBJ1-2; TRBD1 agrees at 7 bases. CDR1 and CDR2 from the germline V gene are MNHNS and SASEGT. Trimming at V came to 4 bases and at J to 7 bases, leaving 9 bases not matched to a gene. The CDR3 spans 14 residues.

The sample holds one count of this clonotype. V gene TRBV4-1 combines with J gene TRBJ1-1, with D hard to call. The V end was cut by 4 bases, the J end by 0 bases, with 12 bases between. CDR3 length equals 15 residues. In germline, CDR1 is MGHRA, CDR2 YSYEKL. For the CDR3, the DNA is TGCGCCAGCAGCCCGTTGGACGCACTGAACACTGAAGCTTTCTTT. Protein sequence: CASSPLDALNTEAFF.

J is TRBJ2-5 and V is TRBV5-8; 7 bases are shared with TRBD2. This CDR3 is built from 15 residues. The V gene's germline CDR1 is SGHTS and CDR2 YDEGEE. The V segment lost 4 bases and the J segment 4 bases; nucleotides outside the gene matches: 10. For the CDR3, the DNA is TGTGCCAGCAGCCACATCTTGGGGGGGAGAGAGACCCAGTACTTC. Translation: CASSHILGGRETQYF.

This clonotype has a handful of counts. The chain uses TRBV6-2 or TRBV6-3 and TRBJ2-7; 8 bases are shared with TRBD1. CDR1 MNHEY and CDR2 SVGEGT come from the germline V gene. The CDR3 consists of 15 residues. The junction had 4 bases not matched to a gene; V was cut back by 1 base and J by 2 bases. The CDR3 loop reads CASSYYPGGTYEQYF. CDR3 sequence (DNA): TGTGCCAGCAGTTACTACCCAGGGGGCACCTACGAGCAGTACTTC.

The CDR3 loop is CSVQGLGDTQYF. CDR3 sequence (DNA): TGCAGTGTCCAGGGCCTTGGAGATACGCAGTATTTT. This rearrangement joins TRBV20-1 to TRBJ2-3; D might be TRBD1 (5 bases). The CDR3 contains 12 residues. The germline V gene encodes CDR1 DFQATT and CDR2 SNEGSKA (reference sequence). V was shortened by 7 bases and J by 5 bases, with 13 bases between the two germline ends.

This clonotype was observed many times. The chain uses TRBV14 and TRBJ1-1; D is undetermined. CDR3 size: 14 residues. Germline CDR1 is SGHDN and CDR2 is FVKESK. Trimming left V 4 bases short and J 5 bases short, with 14 bases between. Here the CDR3 reads CASSPRTGRTEAFF. In nucleotides, the CDR3 is TGTGCCAGCAGCCCCCGCACGGGTAGGACTGAAGCTTTCTTT.

This clonotype was picked up many times. This chain links TRBV7-6 with TRBJ2-5; D unclear. CDR3 length: 12 amino acids. Trimming removed 4 bases from V and 6 bases from J, with 9 bases in between. Germline values: CDR1 SGHVS, CDR2 FNYEAQ. Here the CDR3 DNA reads TGTGCCAGCAGCTCCTCCGGGCAGACCCAGTACTTC. The encoded protein is CASSSSGQTQYF.

The sample holds many counts of this clonotype. V usage is TRBV7-9 and J usage is TRBJ1-5, with D uncertain. The length of the CDR3 is 13 residues. The V and J ends lost 1 base and 8 bases respectively, with 9 bases between them. CDR1 and CDR2 from the germline V gene are SEHNR and FQNEAQ (reference sequence). The CDR3 sequence: CASSLEGGEPQHF. The DNA for the CDR3 is TGTGCCAGCAGCTTAGAAGGCGGGGAGCCCCAGCATTTT.

This clonotype was detected only a few times. The V gene is TRBV7-2, the J gene TRBJ1-2, with 12 bases fitting TRBD1. CDR3 length: 15 amino acids. J lost 6 bases, V lost 4 bases, and 6 bases had no gene match. The germline V gene has CDR1 SGHTA and CDR2 FQGNSA. CDR3 protein: CASSYRGQGADGYTF. The CDR3 bases are TGTGCCAGCAGCTACCGGGGACAGGGGGCAGATGGCTACACCTTC.

In its sample, this clonotype was seen a few times. The chain combines TRBV6-5 with TRBJ1-1; no reliable D call. The CDR3 has 13 amino acids. V lost 6 bases, J lost 3 bases, and 11 bases lay in between. Looked up from germline, CDR1 is MNHEY and CDR2 is SVGAGI. DNA for the CDR3: TGTGCCAGCAGGAGGGTTTTGGACACTGAAGCTTTCTTT. Its translation is CASRRVLDTEAFF.

The chain combines TRBV4-3 with TRBJ2-2; a weak D match, TRBD2 (6 bases). The CDR3 is made up of 17 amino acids. Germline CDR1 LGHNA, CDR2 YSLEER. Trimming cost V 3 bases and J 7 bases, with 21 bases left between them. In nucleotides, the CDR3 is TGCGCCAGCAGCCAGTCCTTTCCGTCGGGAGTGAGCGGGGAGCTGTTTTTT. This sequence encodes CASSQSFPSGVSGELFF.

There are many counts of this clonotype. The chain has TRBV25-1 and TRBJ2-3; D gene unclear. Germline V gives CDR1 MGHDK, CDR2 SYGVNS. The CDR3 runs 14 residues. Trimming removed 3 bases at V and 2 bases at J, with 9 bases between. The DNA of the CDR3 is TGTGCCAGCAGTGATACTGTAAACACAGATACGCAGTATTTT. Translated: CASSDTVNTDTQYF.

This clonotype was detected only a few times. The chain combines TRBV6-6 with TRBJ1-2; the match to TRBD1 covers 9 bases. V was pared by 2 bases and J by 4 bases, with 5 bases of the junction left unmatched. The length of the CDR3 is 15 residues. The V gene's germline CDR1 is MNHNY and CDR2 SVGAGI (reference sequence). For the CDR3, the DNA is TGTGCCAGCAGTTACACAGGGGGCGTGGGCTATGGCTACACCTTC. It yields the protein CASSYTGGVGYGYTF.

This rearrangement joins TRBV29-1 to TRBJ1-3, with D uncertain. Trimming shortened V by 4 bases and J by 0 bases, and 16 bases separated the two germline ends. From germline, CDR1 is SQVTM and CDR2 ANQGSEA. This CDR3 region has 16 residues. Here the CDR3 DNA reads TGCAGCGTTGGCAGTCGGGGTCCCAACTCTGGAAACACCATATATTTT. This encodes CSVGSRGPNSGNTIYF.

This clonotype was observed at least ten times. V gene TRBV10-3 combines with J gene TRBJ1-1; D remains ambiguous. Trimming took 5 bases from V and 1 from J, leaving 8 bases between them. The CDR3 consists of 13 residues. Germline values: CDR1 ENHRY, CDR2 SYGVKD. The DNA for the CDR3 is TGTGCCATCAGTAAGGACCCGAACACTGAAGCTTTCTTT. Translation: CAISKDPNTEAFF.

This clonotype was seen a handful of times. The V and J genes are TRBV6-5 and TRBJ1-1; D is uncertain. The CDR3 runs to 11 residues. Germline lookup yields CDR1 MNHEY and CDR2 SVGAGI. The V and J ends lost 4 bases and 8 bases respectively, with 8 bases between them. This CDR3 is CASSSLAEAFF. The DNA of the CDR3 is TGTGCCAGCAGTTCCCTCGCGGAAGCTTTCTTT.

This clonotype was seen only a few times. The chain is built from TRBV6-6 and TRBJ2-7; 9 nucleotides match TRBD1. With V trimmed by 5 bases and J by 5 bases, 19 bases remained unmatched. The CDR3 has 18 residues. CDR1 and CDR2 from the germline V gene are MNHNY and SVGAGI (reference sequence). This CDR3 is CASSVPGTGIGLVDEQYF. The CDR3 bases are TGTGCCAGCAGTGTCCCCGGGACAGGGATTGGACTAGTCGACGAGCAGTACTTC.

This clonotype was observed many times. The V gene is TRBV7-2, the J gene TRBJ1-1; D is perhaps TRBD1 (6 bases). V lost 5 bases and J 10 bases, leaving 20 bases between the germline ends. Germline CDR1 and CDR2: SGHTA and FQGNSA. The CDR3 loop spans 14 amino acids. The CDR3 DNA sequence: TGTGCCAGCAGCCCCTACCGGAAGACAGGAGGAGCTTTCTTT. It translates to CASSPYRKTGGAFF.

There are a few counts of this clonotype. V gene TRBV6-6 combines with J gene TRBJ1-5; TRBD1 matches at 7 bases. The CDR3 runs 14 residues. V dropped 6 bases and J dropped 7; count of bases not matched to a gene: 9. The germline V gene encodes CDR1 MNHNY and CDR2 SVGAGI (reference sequence). CDR3 protein: CASRRGTVTQPQHF. CDR3 DNA sequence: TGTGCCAGCAGACGCGGGACAGTAACACAGCCCCAGCATTTT.

In the case of this clonotype: An end of the junction does not agree with germline; a read error may underlie this. The chain combines TRBV7-2 with TRBJ1-1; D is unclear. Per germline, CDR1 SGHTA and CDR2 FQGNSA. This CDR3 spans 16 amino acids. The CDR3 region is CASSQEDGSGNTEAFF. The CDR3 coding sequence is TGCGCCAGCAGCCAAGAAGATGGATCGGGCAACACTGAAGCTTTCTTT.

The table lists this clonotype with many counts. The chain recombines TRBV19 with TRBJ1-2; 9 positions match TRBD1. The length of the CDR3 is 14 residues. The germline gives CDR1 LNHDA, CDR2 SQIVND (reference sequence). With 4 bases clipped from V and 4 bases from J, the junction kept 4 bases outside the gene matches. CDR3 loop: CASSTTGGGYGYTF. The CDR3 DNA is TGTGCCAGTAGTACGACAGGGGGGGGCTATGGCTACACCTTC.

There are many counts of this clonotype. This chain joins TRBV7-9 and TRBJ2-7, with D possibly matching TRBD1 (6 bases). Germline CDR1 and CDR2: SEHNR and FQNEAQ (reference sequence). The CDR3 covers 14 residues. Trimming stripped 0 bases from V and 5 bases from J, with 11 bases between. The CDR3 here is CASSLATGFHEQYF. CDR3 DNA sequence: TGTGCCAGCAGCTTAGCAACAGGGTTCCACGAGCAGTACTTC. The complete variable domain, with remaining parts taken from reference TRBV7-9 and TRBJ2-7, reads DTGVSQNPRHKITKRGQNVTFRCDPISEHNRLYWYRQTLGQGPEFLTYFQNEAQLEKSRLLSDRFSAERPKGSFSTLEIQRTEQGDSAMYLCASSLATGFHEQYFGPGTRLTVT.

The V gene is TRBV2, the J gene TRBJ1-6; 11 positions agree with TRBD1. J lost 6 bases, V lost 4 bases, and 5 bases had no gene match. This CDR3 is built from 16 residues. Germline values: CDR1 SNHLY, CDR2 FYNNEI. The DNA for the CDR3 is TGTGCCAGCAGTGCCGGGACAGGGGGTGTTAATTCACCCCTCCACTTT. It yields the protein CASSAGTGGVNSPLHF.

This chain connects TRBV13 to TRBJ2-1; D perhaps matches TRBD1 (5 bases). Germline CDR1 reads PRHDT; CDR2 reads FYEKMQ (reference sequence). V gave up 0 bases and J gave up 8 bases, with 17 bases separating them. This CDR3 has 16 amino acids. CDR3: CASSLGGARSRDEQFF. CDR3 sequence (DNA): TGTGCCAGCAGCTTAGGAGGGGCTAGGTCTAGGGATGAGCAGTTCTTC.

This clonotype has at least ten counts. This chain uses TRBV10-3 with TRBJ2-7, with 8 bases identical to TRBD1. The ends lost 10 bases at V and 5 bases at J; junction bases unmatched: 7. Germline V gene sequence: CDR1 ENHRY, CDR2 SYGVKD. CDR3 length: 12 amino acids. The DNA of the CDR3 is TGTGCCACAGGGGGCCTTATCCACGAGCAGTACTTC. It encodes CATGGLIHEQYF.

The gene calls are TRBV7-8 and TRBJ2-1; TRBD1 aligns across 10 bases. The CDR3 contains 15 residues. CDR1 SGHVS and CDR2 FQNEAQ come from the germline V gene. V lost 3 bases, J lost 12 bases, and 11 bases stayed unmatched. The CDR3: CASSFGQGVSNRQFF. The CDR3 coding sequence is TGTGCCAGCAGCTTCGGACAGGGGGTCAGTAATCGGCAGTTCTTC.

In this sample, this clonotype turned up a few times. This chain connects TRBV6-5 to TRBJ2-2; the match to TRBD2 covers 8 bases. V was clipped by 0 bases and J by 5 bases; unmatched bases: 2. This CDR3 has 15 residues. Germline assignment: CDR1 MNHEY and CDR2 SVGAGI. CDR3 in DNA: TGTGCCAGCAGTTACTCCATAGCGGGAACCGGGGAGCTGTTTTTT. Its translation: CASSYSIAGTGELFF.